The 27 T cell receptor beta chains below come from one sample, sequenced in a study of response to subunit inactivated influenza vaccine. TCRdb re-called the RT-PCR reads through MiXCR, storing one row per CDR3 protein. The repertoire includes about 610,000 distinct CDR3 sequences, about 14% of them detected once, and approximately 10% sits in the top ten. Sample: PBMCs from blood, taken 11 to 12 days after vaccination. The receptors were gathered from a man aged 45-65 years who received an inactivated influenza vaccine.

The chain uses TRBV28 and TRBJ1-5; D remains unclear. This CDR3 comprises 13 residues. V was trimmed by 9 bases and J by 4 bases, leaving 13 bases between them. Germline-derived CDR1 and CDR2 are MDHEN and SYDVKM. This chain's CDR3 is CASTNGVNQPQHF. CDR3 coding DNA: TGTGCCAGTACCAACGGGGTAAATCAGCCCCAGCATTTT.

This chain links TRBV7-9 with TRBJ2-1; 9 bases agree with TRBD2. Trimming cost V 5 bases and J 7 bases; bases outside gene matches: 6. CDR3 length equals 14 residues. In germline, CDR1 is SEHNR, CDR2 FQNEAQ (reference sequence). The chain's CDR3 is CASSRGLAFNEQFF. CDR3 nucleotides: TGTGCCAGCAGCCGGGGACTAGCCTTTAATGAGCAGTTCTTC.

The chain is built from TRBV7-2 and TRBJ2-1; 7 nucleotides align to TRBD1. The V segment lost 4 bases and the J segment 0 bases; nucleotides outside the gene matches: 9. The CDR3 is made up of 17 amino acids. Germline V gives CDR1 SGHTA, CDR2 FQGNSA. The CDR3 region has the DNA TGTGCCAGCAGCTACACAGGGGCCGCAAGCTCCTACAATGAGCAGTTCTTC. This sequence encodes CASSYTGAASSYNEQFF.

This clonotype was seen a few times. The chain has TRBV2 and TRBJ1-1; D gene uncertain. Germline CDR1 reads SNHLY; CDR2 reads FYNNEI. With 6 bases removed from V and 8 bases from J, the gap between germline ends came to 19 bases. There are 14 residues in the CDR3. In DNA form, the CDR3 reads TGTGCCAGCAGCCCGCACGTGAGGGTGGGCGAAGCTTTCTTT. Translation: CASSPHVRVGEAFF.

The rearrangement uses TRBV6-2 or TRBV6-3 and TRBJ2-1; 9 bases are shared with TRBD2. Trimming at V came to 11 bases and at J to 7 bases, leaving 12 bases not matched to a gene. Germline-derived CDR1 and CDR2 are MNHEY and SVGEGT. The CDR3 covers 14 residues. The CDR3 protein is CAGTGGRAGNEQFF. The DNA of the CDR3 is TGTGCCGGCACGGGCGGGAGGGCCGGGAATGAGCAGTTCTTC.

The V gene is TRBV7-2, the J gene TRBJ2-7; D unclear. Germline V gives CDR1 SGHTA, CDR2 FQGNSA. Trimming removed 0 bases from V and 7 bases from J, with 13 bases in between. The CDR3 is 14 residues long. The CDR3 DNA reads TGTGCCAGCAGCTTAGCGAAGCGACCCTGGGAGCAGTACTTC. As protein: CASSLAKRPWEQYF.

Only a few counts were recorded for this clonotype. The chain couples TRBV5-1 to TRBJ2-5; unclear D gene. CDR3 size: 13 residues. Trimming pared 0 bases from V and 5 bases from J, leaving 8 bases between. Germline lookup yields CDR1 SGHRS and CDR2 YFSETQ. As DNA, the CDR3 is TGCGCCAGCAGCTTGGTTCCCTGGGAGACCCAGTACTTC. This gives the protein CASSLVPWETQYF.

Many counts were recorded for this clonotype. This chain uses TRBV7-2 with TRBJ2-7, with a tentative D call TRBD1 (6 bases). CDR1 SGHTA and CDR2 FQGNSA come from the germline V gene. This CDR3 region has 13 residues. The V gene lost 6 bases and the J gene lost 2 bases, with 11 bases spanning the gap. The CDR3 DNA reads TGTGCCAGCAGACGACAGGCGACCTACGAGCAGTACTTC. Translating it yields CASRRQATYEQYF.

This clonotype was detected only a few times. The chain couples TRBV3-1 to TRBJ1-1; tentative D call: TRBD1 (6 bases). CDR1 is LGHDT and CDR2 is YNNKEL in the germline V gene (reference sequence). Trimming stripped 4 bases from V and 10 bases from J, with 13 bases between. The CDR3 extends over 12 amino acids. CDR3 sequence (DNA): TGTGCCAGCAGCCTCGGGACAAGAGGAGCTTTCTTT. It yields the protein CASSLGTRGAFF.

The J gene is TRBJ2-2, the V gene TRBV5-1; D gene unclear. Germline loops: CDR1 SGHRS, CDR2 YFSETQ. The CDR3 spans 15 residues. Trimming removed 4 bases from V and 5 bases from J, with 15 bases in between. In nucleotides, the CDR3 is TGCGCCAGCAGCCTAATGACGGAAAAGACCGGGGAGCTGTTTTTT. Translated, it gives CASSLMTEKTGELFF.

This clonotype was counted only a few times. As DNA, the CDR3 is TGTGCCAGCAGTCCTGGACAGGCCTACTCCTACAATGAGCAGTTCTTC. Residues: CASSPGQAYSYNEQFF. The gene calls are TRBV5-4 and TRBJ2-1; the match to TRBD1 covers 7 bases. The CDR3 spans 16 residues. The V gene end was trimmed by 5 bases and the J gene end by 0 bases; junction bases not matched to a gene: 8. Per germline, CDR1 SGHNT and CDR2 YYREEE (reference sequence).

Here the CDR3 DNA reads TGTGCCAGCAACGTCGGGGGACTAAAGAACACCGGGGAGCTGTTTTTT. Its protein is CASNVGGLKNTGELFF. V gene TRBV6-1 combines with J gene TRBJ2-2; 7 bases align to TRBD2. V gave up 7 bases and J gave up 1 base; unmatched junction bases: 9. This CDR3 is 16 amino acids long. Germline V gene lookup returns CDR1 MNHNS and CDR2 SASEGT.

This clonotype showed up many times. V usage is TRBV7-9 and J usage is TRBJ1-4, with 10 bases fitting TRBD1. Germline V lookup: CDR1 SEHNR, CDR2 FQNEAQ (reference sequence). The V segment lost 5 bases and the J segment 8 bases; nucleotides outside the gene matches: 8. The CDR3 consists of 15 residues. DNA for the CDR3: TGTGCCAGCAGCCAATGGACAGGGGGAGAGGAAAAACTGTTTTTT. Its protein is CASSQWTGGEEKLFF.

This clonotype came up a few times. J is TRBJ2-2 and V is TRBV4-3; D not certain. V lost 0 bases, J lost 7 bases, and 15 bases lay in between. CDR3 length equals 16 residues. Germline CDR1 is LGHNA and CDR2 is YSLEER. CDR3: CASSQDLGVTDGELFF. The CDR3 DNA reads TGCGCCAGCAGCCAAGATCTAGGAGTTACGGACGGGGAGCTGTTTTTT.

The chain joins TRBV24-1 to TRBJ2-5; 11 bases fit TRBD1. This CDR3 has 14 amino acids. Germline CDR1 and CDR2: KGHDR and SFDVKD. Trimming cost V 7 bases and J 4 bases; bases outside gene matches: 4. CDR3 sequence reads: CATSGTGGGETQYF. Here the CDR3 DNA reads TGTGCCACCAGCGGGACAGGGGGTGGAGAGACCCAGTACTTC.

This clonotype was observed once. V usage is TRBV6-1 and J usage is TRBJ2-7; D possibly matches TRBD1 or TRBD2 (5 bases each). Germline CDR1 and CDR2: MNHNS and SASEGT. V lost 5 bases to trimming and J lost 4 bases, with 18 bases between them. The CDR3 is 15 residues long. The CDR3 DNA is TGTGCCAGCAGTCTCACCCGGGGCGAGGGTTACGAGCAGTACTTC. Amino acid sequence: CASSLTRGEGYEQYF.

The chain couples TRBV12-3 or TRBV12-4 to TRBJ2-7; possible D gene TRBD1, 6 bases. Trimming took 1 base from V and 4 from J, leaving 14 bases between them. The CDR3 runs to 15 residues. The CDR3 region is CASSLVPGEAYEQYF. In DNA, the CDR3 is TGTGCCAGCAGTTTAGTCCCAGGGGAAGCTTACGAGCAGTACTTC.

This clonotype has just a few counts. The rearrangement links TRBV12-3 or TRBV12-4 to TRBJ1-1; D is uncertain. The V end lost 3 bases, the J end lost 5 bases, and 10 bases lay between the germline ends. The CDR3 runs 13 residues. The CDR3 loop reads CASSFGVVTEAFF. The CDR3 DNA follows: TGTGCCAGCAGTTTTGGGGTAGTGACTGAAGCTTTCTTT.

V gene TRBV5-1 combines with J gene TRBJ2-3, with 8 bases identical to TRBD2. Germline values: CDR1 SGHRS, CDR2 YFSETQ. V shed 2 bases, J shed 7 bases, and the junction held 15 bases outside the gene matches. The CDR3 covers 17 residues. CDR3 nucleotides: TGCGCCAGCAGCTTCATGGGACTAGTCGGGTCTCGGAATACGCAGTATTTT. Its translation: CASSFMGLVGSRNTQYF.

The J gene is TRBJ2-6, the V gene TRBV6-5; TRBD2 agrees at 7 bases. The ends lost 2 bases at V and 1 base at J; junction bases unmatched: 8. CDR3 length equals 18 residues. CDR1 is MNHEY, CDR2 SVGAGI, per germline. CDR3 bases: TGTGCCAGCAGTTACCGACTAGCTTACTCTTCTGGGGCCAACGTCCTGACTTTC. It specifies CASSYRLAYSSGANVLTF.

This clonotype showed up just a few times. The J gene is TRBJ1-1, the V gene TRBV5-5; D call uncertain. The CDR3 is made up of 12 amino acids. V was shortened by 2 bases and J by 3 bases, with 5 bases between the two germline ends. Per germline, CDR1 SGHKS and CDR2 YYEKEE (reference sequence). CDR3 residues: CASSLMDTEAFF. In DNA, the CDR3 is TGTGCCAGCAGCTTAATGGACACTGAAGCTTTCTTT.

CDR3 region: CATSRVGSYNEQFF. The CDR3 nucleotides are TGTGCCACCAGCAGAGTAGGCTCCTACAATGAGCAGTTCTTC. The chain combines TRBV15 with TRBJ2-1; no clear D gene. V gave up 1 base and J gave up 0 bases, with 4 bases separating them. Germline V gene sequence: CDR1 LNHNV, CDR2 YYDKDF (reference sequence). The CDR3 runs 14 residues.

V gene TRBV5-5 combines with J gene TRBJ1-3, with D perhaps TRBD1 (5 bases). Germline-derived CDR1 and CDR2 are SGHKS and YYEKEE (reference sequence). This CDR3 contains 16 residues. Trimming removed 4 bases from V and 0 bases from J, with 14 bases in between. The CDR3 loop is CASSTSTVLSGNTIYF. CDR3 nucleotides: TGTGCCAGCAGCACATCGACAGTGCTCTCTGGAAACACCATATATTTT.

This clonotype was found a few times. The rearrangement uses TRBV20-1 and TRBJ2-7; 10 bases line up with TRBD1. The CDR3 extends over 14 amino acids. The germline gives CDR1 DFQATT, CDR2 SNEGSKA (reference sequence). After removal of 4 bases from V and 4 bases from J, the junction contained 7 bases not matched to a gene. The CDR3 DNA is TGCAGTGCTAATAAACCGGGACAGGGGTACGAGCAGTACTTC. Translation: CSANKPGQGYEQYF.

This clonotype showed up just a few times. V usage is TRBV5-1 and J usage is TRBJ1-2; 7 bases match TRBD1. The length of the CDR3 is 13 residues. Trimming at V came to 0 bases and at J to 6 bases, leaving 2 bases not matched to a gene. Germline loops: CDR1 SGHRS, CDR2 YFSETQ. This chain's CDR3 is CASSLGQGNGYTF. The CDR3 bases are TGCGCCAGCAGCTTGGGACAGGGAAATGGCTACACCTTC.

V gene TRBV5-1 combines with J gene TRBJ1-1; D perhaps matches TRBD1 (6 bases). Trimming took 3 bases from V and 2 from J, leaving 8 bases between them. Germline lookup yields CDR1 SGHRS and CDR2 YFSETQ. This CDR3 has 13 residues. CDR3 bases: TGCGCCAGCAGCTGGGACACCAACACTGAAGCTTTCTTT. Translation: CASSWDTNTEAFF.

This clonotype was seen a few times. The V call is TRBV3-1, the J call TRBJ2-1; TRBD2 matches at 8 bases. J was trimmed by 3 bases and V by 2 bases; bases with no gene match: 6. CDR3 length equals 16 residues. Germline CDR1 and CDR2: LGHDT and YNNKEL (reference sequence). The CDR3 region has the DNA TGTGCCAGCAGCCAAAGAACTAGCGGATTCTACAATGAGCAGTTCTTC. Its protein is CASSQRTSGFYNEQFF.